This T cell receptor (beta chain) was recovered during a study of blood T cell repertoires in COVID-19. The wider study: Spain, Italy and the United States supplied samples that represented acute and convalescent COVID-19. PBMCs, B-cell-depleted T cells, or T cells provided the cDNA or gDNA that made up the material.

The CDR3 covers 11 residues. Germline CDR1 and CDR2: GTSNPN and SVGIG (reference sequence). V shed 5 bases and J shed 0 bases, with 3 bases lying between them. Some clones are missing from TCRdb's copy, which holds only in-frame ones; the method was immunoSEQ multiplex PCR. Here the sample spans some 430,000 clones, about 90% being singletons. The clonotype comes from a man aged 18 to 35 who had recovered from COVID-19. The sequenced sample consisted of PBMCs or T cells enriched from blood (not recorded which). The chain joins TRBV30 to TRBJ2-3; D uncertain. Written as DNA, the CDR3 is TGTGCCTGGCAAAGCACAGATACGCAGTATTTT. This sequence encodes CAWQSTDTQYF.